The 26 T cell receptor beta chains below all came from one sample that was sequenced in a study of shared clonotypes between healthy human individuals. Produced via immunoSEQ multiplex PCR; TCRdb's table is partial and in-frame only. The sample lists 2 million to 2.5 million clones; approximately 94% were seen once. Sequenced: naive CD4+ T cells sorted from blood. Subset in this sample: CD45RA+ positively selected. Receptors were obtained from a man younger than 35 in good health.

This clone was observed once. Other DNA sequences in the sample encode the same CDR3. The chain combines TRBV2 with TRBJ2-5, with D unresolved. The CDR3 runs to 11 residues. Between the trimmed V and J ends, which lost 3 bases and 4 bases, there was a span of 3 bases. CDR1 is SNHLY, CDR2 FYNNEI, per germline. The CDR3 reads CASSDVETQYF. The CDR3 DNA sequence: TGTGCCAGCAGTGACGTAGAGACCCAGTACTTC.

The chain is built from TRBV27 and TRBJ2-4; D is undetermined. The CDR3 consists of 12 residues. From germline, CDR1 is MNHEY and CDR2 SMNVEV (reference sequence). Trimming cost V 8 bases and J 7 bases, with 12 bases left between them. The CDR3: CASSGSGNIQYF. The CDR3 coding sequence is TGTGCCAGCTCCGGTTCTGGGAACATTCAGTACTTC.

The chain recombines TRBV2 with TRBJ1-3; D not resolved. The CDR3 sequence is 17 residues long. Per the germline V gene, CDR1 is SNHLY and CDR2 is FYNNEI. Trimming removed 4 bases from V and 0 bases from J, with 16 bases in between. In DNA, the CDR3 is TGTGCCAGCAGTGCTCTCTTTGGCCTGTACTCTGGAAACACCATATATTTT. The encoded protein is CASSALFGLYSGNTIYF.

The genes are TRBV7-2 and TRBJ2-3; D ambiguous. The CDR3 length is 13 residues. Germline CDR1 SGHTA, CDR2 FQGNSA. V lost 6 bases, J lost 2 bases, and 9 bases lay in between. The CDR3 nucleotides read TGTGCCAGCAGACCAGACACCACAGATACGCAGTATTTT. Encoded protein: CASRPDTTDTQYF.

This clone was found once. The genes are TRBV7-8 and TRBJ2-5; 14 bases are a match to TRBD2. CDR3 size: 17 residues. CDR1 is SGHVS, CDR2 FQNEAQ, per germline. V gave up 2 bases and J gave up 5 bases; unmatched junction bases: 7. This chain's CDR3 is CASSLRLAGGPGETQYF. The CDR3 DNA is TGTGCCAGCAGCTTAAGACTAGCGGGAGGGCCTGGGGAGACCCAGTACTTC.

CDR3 in amino acids: CAISESPATRSEQFF. CDR3 sequence (DNA): TGTGCCATCAGTGAGTCTCCGGCCACTAGAAGTGAGCAGTTCTTC. The gene calls are TRBV10-3 and TRBJ2-1, with D possibly matching TRBD2 (5 bases). Between the trimmed V and J ends, which lost 0 bases and 9 bases, there was a span of 15 bases. Germline V lookup: CDR1 ENHRY, CDR2 SYGVKD. The CDR3 is 15 amino acids.

J is TRBJ2-3 and V is TRBV10-3; D tentatively reads TRBD1 or TRBD2 (5 bases each). The ends were cut back, 6 bases at V and 4 bases at J, with 11 bases in the middle. This CDR3 has 13 amino acids. Germline CDR1 ENHRY, CDR2 SYGVKD. CDR3 DNA sequence: TGTGCCATCAGCCGGGACGCCTCAGATACGCAGTATTTT. Encoded protein: CAISRDASDTQYF.

V gene TRBV5-1 combines with J gene TRBJ2-5; TRBD2 matches at 7 bases. V shed 0 bases and J 1 base; nucleotides not matched to a gene: 6. The CDR3 spans 16 residues. Germline lookup yields CDR1 SGHRS and CDR2 YFSETQ. As DNA, the CDR3 is TGCGCCAGCAGCTTGGCCCCGGGAGGCCTCCAAGAGACCCAGTACTTC. Its protein product is CASSLAPGGLQETQYF. Full variable domain (missing parts from reference TRBV5-1 and TRBJ2-5): KAGVTQTPRYLIKTRGQQVTLSCSPISGHRSVSWYQQTPGQGLQFLFEYFSETQRNKGNFPGRFSGRQFSNSRSEMNVSTLELGDSALYLCASSLAPGGLQETQYFGPGTRLLVL.

V is TRBV5-1 and J is TRBJ2-7; 9 bases are a match to TRBD2. The CDR3 totals 14 residues. V shed 4 bases and J 4 bases; nucleotides not matched to a gene: 6. Germline CDR1 and CDR2: SGHRS and YFSETQ. CDR3 amino acids: CASSRETSGYEQYF. CDR3 nucleotide sequence: TGCGCCAGCAGCAGGGAGACTAGCGGATACGAGCAGTACTTC.

This clone was seen once. The sample carries other DNA sequences with the same CDR3. The J gene is TRBJ2-2, the V gene TRBV6-1, with a possible D match to TRBD2 (5 bases). This CDR3 is 14 amino acids long. With 2 bases removed from V and 4 bases from J, the gap between germline ends came to 8 bases. Germline CDR1 is MNHNS and CDR2 is SASEGT. CDR3: CASSEREGTGELFF. DNA for the CDR3: TGTGCCAGCAGTGAACGCGAGGGCACCGGGGAGCTGTTTTTT.

This chain links TRBV19 with TRBJ1-2, with 7 bases matching TRBD1. Per germline, CDR1 LNHDA and CDR2 SQIVND (reference sequence). This CDR3 spans 13 amino acids. V lost 4 bases to trimming and J lost 8 bases; unmatched junction nucleotides: 7. The CDR3 sequence: CASSTTGVSGYTF. The CDR3 DNA reads TGTGCCAGTAGTACAACAGGGGTGAGCGGCTACACCTTC.

This sequence joins TRBV7-2 and TRBJ2-1; TRBD1 aligns across 8 bases. Germline values: CDR1 SGHTA, CDR2 FQGNSA. V lost 1 base to trimming and J lost 5 bases; unmatched junction nucleotides: 4. The CDR3 covers 15 residues. CDR3 protein: CASSLDRQGHNEQFF. The CDR3 DNA follows: TGTGCCAGCAGCTTAGACCGACAGGGGCACAATGAGCAGTTCTTC.

V is TRBV15 and J is TRBJ2-5; TRBD2 agrees at 7 bases. Germline V gene data show CDR1 as LNHNV and CDR2 as YYDKDF (reference sequence). The CDR3 spans 17 residues. V was clipped by 0 bases and J by 7 bases; unmatched bases: 14. The CDR3 DNA follows: TGTGCCACCAGCAGAGATACGAGTCGGGGGGTTGGATTGACCCAGTACTTC. Amino acids: CATSRDTSRGVGLTQYF.

This clone was counted once. The gene calls are TRBV21-1 and TRBJ1-1. TRBV21-1 is a known pseudogene. The CDR3 is 16 residues long. The CDR3 DNA sequence: TGTGCCAGCAGCAAAGACCGTCTGCTCCAGAACACTGAAGCTTTCTTT. This sequence encodes CASSKDRLLQNTEAFF.

V usage is TRBV7-2 and J usage is TRBJ1-2; TRBD1 agrees at 12 bases. The germline gives CDR1 SGHTA, CDR2 FQGNSA. The CDR3 length is 15 residues. After removal of 5 bases from V and 8 bases from J, the junction contained 9 bases not matched to a gene. The CDR3 region is CASSTGTGGAQGYTF. The CDR3 DNA is TGTGCCAGCAGCACGGGGACAGGGGGCGCACAGGGCTACACCTTC. Filled out from reference TRBV7-2 and TRBJ1-2, the complete variable domain reads GAGVSQSPSNKVTEKGKDVELRCDPISGHTALYWYRQSLGQGLEFLIYFQGNSAPDKSGLPSDRFSAERTGGSVSTLTIQRTQQEDSAVYLCASSTGTGGAQGYTFGSGTRLTVV.

V gene TRBV5-1 combines with J gene TRBJ2-5; D possibly corresponds to TRBD2 (6 bases). Between the trimmed V and J ends, which lost 0 bases and 1 base, there was a span of 13 bases. CDR1 is SGHRS, CDR2 YFSETQ, per germline. The CDR3 is 16 amino acids. CDR3 sequence reads: CASSLDVGGPQETQYF. The DNA for the CDR3 is TGCGCCAGCAGCTTGGATGTAGGAGGGCCCCAAGAGACCCAGTACTTC.

V usage is TRBV7-9 and J usage is TRBJ2-7, with a weak D call TRBD1 (6 bases). The CDR3 runs to 14 residues. With 1 base removed from V and 10 bases from J, the gap between germline ends came to 17 bases. Germline CDR1 reads SEHNR; CDR2 reads FQNEAQ (reference sequence). The CDR3 reads CASSLGNTGFDQYF. DNA for the CDR3: TGTGCCAGCAGCTTAGGGAACACAGGGTTCGATCAGTACTTC.

V usage is TRBV7-2 and J usage is TRBJ1-6; D remains unclear. CDR1 and CDR2 from the germline V gene are SGHTA and FQGNSA. Trimming took 3 bases from V and 4 from J, leaving 16 bases between them. The CDR3 sequence is 17 residues long. The CDR3 sequence: CASSFHLLRVYNSPLHF. CDR3 nucleotide sequence: TGTGCCAGCAGCTTCCACCTCCTCCGAGTTTATAATTCACCCCTCCACTTT.

This chain connects TRBV7-9 to TRBJ1-1; 9 nucleotides agree with TRBD1. CDR1 SEHNR and CDR2 FQNEAQ come from the germline V gene (reference sequence). The CDR3 is 15 residues long. V lost 5 bases, J lost 1 base, and 5 bases stayed unmatched. The CDR3 here is CASSTGTGRNTEAFF. Written as DNA, the CDR3 is TGTGCCAGCAGCACAGGGACAGGGAGGAACACTGAAGCTTTCTTT.

Concerning this clone itself: Compared with germline, one end of the junction differs, possibly owing to a read error. The chain joins TRBV10-2 to TRBJ2-5, with TRBD2 matching over 11 bases. The germline gives CDR1 WSHSY, CDR2 SAAADI. This CDR3 spans 12 amino acids. CDR3 DNA sequence: TGCGCCAGCAGCGGTAGCGGGGGGGCCCGGGACTTC. This encodes CASSGSGGARDF.

This clone was seen only once. V gene TRBV29-1 combines with J gene TRBJ2-5, with D unresolved. This CDR3 is built from 13 residues. Per the germline V gene, CDR1 is SQVTM and CDR2 is ANQGSEA. Trimming stripped 7 bases from V and 5 bases from J, with 17 bases between. The CDR3 sequence is CSGASNPRETQYF. The DNA for the CDR3 is TGCAGCGGAGCCTCAAACCCCCGGGAGACCCAGTACTTC.

The chain couples TRBV9 to TRBJ1-5, with D perhaps TRBD1 (6 bases). The ends were cut back, 4 bases at V and 4 bases at J, with 15 bases in the middle. Germline V gene data show CDR1 as SGDLS and CDR2 as YYNGEE. This CDR3 is built from 15 residues. DNA for the CDR3: TGTGCCAGCAGCTCAGTAGGGGGAACTAATCAGCCCCAGCATTTT. Its protein is CASSSVGGTNQPQHF.

This chain uses TRBV15 with TRBJ1-4; TRBD1 matches 8 bases. Trimming cost V 5 bases and J 3 bases; bases outside gene matches: 11. The length of the CDR3 is 17 residues. Germline lookup yields CDR1 LNHNV and CDR2 YYDKDF (reference sequence). Here the CDR3 reads CATSGRPGGMSNEKLFF. The CDR3 coding sequence is TGTGCCACCAGCGGTAGGCCAGGGGGCATGTCTAATGAAAAACTGTTTTTT.

V usage is TRBV7-9 and J usage is TRBJ2-3; unclear D gene. V lost 3 bases, J lost 0 bases, and 10 bases lay in between. Germline V lookup: CDR1 SEHNR, CDR2 FQNEAQ (reference sequence). This CDR3 comprises 15 residues. CDR3 in amino acids: CASSLRDGSTDTQYF. CDR3 nucleotide sequence: TGTGCCAGCAGCTTGCGCGACGGTAGCACAGATACGCAGTATTTT.

The genes are TRBV6-6 and TRBJ2-7, with 9 positions matching TRBD2. CDR3 size: 16 residues. Per the germline V gene, CDR1 is MNHNY and CDR2 is SVGAGI (reference sequence). The V gene end was trimmed by 4 bases and the J gene end by 2 bases; junction bases not matched to a gene: 9. The CDR3 sequence is CASSSIAGVTPYEQYF. CDR3 coding DNA: TGTGCCAGCAGTTCGATAGCGGGAGTAACCCCCTACGAGCAGTACTTC.

The chain links TRBV19 to TRBJ1-5, with TRBD1 identical over 8 bases. The V and J ends lost 7 bases and 0 bases, in that order; junction bases with no gene match: 5. The CDR3 runs 15 residues. Germline V gives CDR1 LNHDA, CDR2 SQIVND (reference sequence). The CDR3 DNA follows: TGTGCCAGTACCCAGGGGGCCCCTAGCAATCAGCCCCAGCATTTT. It translates to CASTQGAPSNQPQHF.